Many counts were recorded for the clone carrying this T cell receptor (beta chain). Its antigen is not known. The data were taken from a study of identical twins. Findings and limits, study-wide: Among beta out-of-frame sequences, excess sharing between twins appeared weaker. In cord blood, abundant beta clonotypes had fewer insertions; memory showed no trend. Models predicted too little out-of-frame TCR alpha sharing in monozygotic twins.

TCRdb analysed the 5' RACE reads with MiXCR anew, one entry per CDR3 protein. Among roughly 220,000 distinct CDR3 sequences listed, about 6.7% were seen once. After removal of 6 bases from V and 4 bases from J, the junction contained 7 bases not matched to a gene. Germline V gene data show CDR1 as KGHDR and CDR2 as SFDVKD. This CDR3 comprises 15 residues. This sample also appeared in a second study, on T cells expressing NK-cell markers. That publication notes: Of CD8+ T cells, 1.0-7.0% belonged to dominant NKG2C+ clonotypes in several donors.

The sequence was obtained from a woman aged 18-29 years in good health. The chain is built from TRBV24-1 and TRBJ2-1, with 8 nucleotides matching TRBD2. The material sequenced was CD8+ T cells sorted from blood. The CDR3, as DNA: TGTGCCACCAGTTCCGGACTAGCCGGGTACAATGAGCAGTTCTTC. It is translated as CATSSGLAGYNEQFF.